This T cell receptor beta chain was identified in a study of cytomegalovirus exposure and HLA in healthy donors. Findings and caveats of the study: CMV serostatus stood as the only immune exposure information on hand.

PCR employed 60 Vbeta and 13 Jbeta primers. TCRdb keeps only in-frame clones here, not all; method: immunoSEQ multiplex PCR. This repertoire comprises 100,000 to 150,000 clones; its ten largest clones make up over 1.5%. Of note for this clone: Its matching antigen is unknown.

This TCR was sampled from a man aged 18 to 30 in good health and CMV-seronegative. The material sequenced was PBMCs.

The CDR3 region is CASIQYPNEQFF. In nucleotides, the CDR3 is TGTGCCAGCATACAGTACCCAAATGAGCAGTTCTTC. The rearrangement uses TRBV6-1 and TRBJ2-1; D is unresolved. The V and J ends lost 7 bases and 7 bases respectively, with 11 bases between them. Germline V lookup: CDR1 MNHNS, CDR2 SASEGT. The CDR3 covers 12 residues.